This T cell receptor (beta chain) was documented in a study of post-analysis software for immune sequencing data. Across the whole study: As for disease course, relapsing-remitting, secondary progressive and progressive-relapsing multiple sclerosis were all included.

Libraries were made from TCR beta cDNA, and they carried unique molecular identifiers. With roughly 1 to 10 million T cells as the source, some 500,000 cDNA molecules resulted. TCRdb reanalysed the PCR reads using MiXCR and keeps one entry per CDR3 protein. Of about 770,000 distinct CDR3 sequences listed, approximately 44% are singletons. Points on this clonotype: Its cognate antigen is unknown.

The study's findings and limits: Relative to controls, patients had about 5 TRBV segments at higher frequency, with TRBV5-6, TRBV5-1 and TRBV20-1 among these. Comparison with controls showed significantly lower normalized Chao1 diversity in multiple sclerosis patients.

V was clipped by 6 bases and J by 0 bases, with 11 bases between them. The CDR3 loop spans 14 amino acids. Germline V gene data show CDR1 as MNHNY and CDR2 as SVGAGI (reference sequence). The rearrangement joins TRBV6-6 to TRBJ1-1, with D possibly TRBD1 on 6 matching bases. The clonotype comes from a girl under 18 with multiple sclerosis. Specimen: blood. The CDR3 reads CASRITGMNTEAFF. The DNA for the CDR3 is TGTGCCAGCAGAATAACAGGGATGAACACTGAAGCTTTCTTT.